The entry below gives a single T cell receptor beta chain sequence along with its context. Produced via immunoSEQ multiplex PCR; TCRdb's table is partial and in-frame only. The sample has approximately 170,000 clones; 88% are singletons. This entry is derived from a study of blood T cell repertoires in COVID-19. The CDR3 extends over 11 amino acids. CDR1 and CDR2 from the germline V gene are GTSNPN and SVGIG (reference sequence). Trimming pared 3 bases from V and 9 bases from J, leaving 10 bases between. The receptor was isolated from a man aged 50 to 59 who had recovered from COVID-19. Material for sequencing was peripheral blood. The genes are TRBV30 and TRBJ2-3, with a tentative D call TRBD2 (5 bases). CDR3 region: CAWSGRETQYF. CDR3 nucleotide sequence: TGTGCCTGGAGCGGACGGGAAACGCAGTATTTT. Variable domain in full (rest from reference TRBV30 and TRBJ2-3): SQTIHQWPATLVQPVGSPLSLECTVEGTSNPNLYWYRQAAGRGLQLLFYSVGIGQISSEVPQNLSASRPQDRQFILSSKKLLLSDSGFYLCAWSGRETQYFGPGTRLTVL.